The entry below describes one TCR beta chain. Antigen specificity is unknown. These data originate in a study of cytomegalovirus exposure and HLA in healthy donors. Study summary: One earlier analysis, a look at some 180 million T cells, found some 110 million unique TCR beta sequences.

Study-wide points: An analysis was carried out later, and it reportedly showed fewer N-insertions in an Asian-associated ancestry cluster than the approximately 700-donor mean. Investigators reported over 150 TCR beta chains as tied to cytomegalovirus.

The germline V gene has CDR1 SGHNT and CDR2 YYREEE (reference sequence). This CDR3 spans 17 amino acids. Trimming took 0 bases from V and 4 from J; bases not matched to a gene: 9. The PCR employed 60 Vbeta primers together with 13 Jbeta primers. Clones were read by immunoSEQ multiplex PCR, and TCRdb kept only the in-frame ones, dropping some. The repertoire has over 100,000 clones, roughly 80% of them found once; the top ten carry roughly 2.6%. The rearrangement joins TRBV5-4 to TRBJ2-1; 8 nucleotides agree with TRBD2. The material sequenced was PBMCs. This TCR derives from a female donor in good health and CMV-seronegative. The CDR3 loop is CASSLAGGAARYNEQFF. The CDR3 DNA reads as TGTGCCAGCAGCTTGGCCGGGGGGGCGGCTCGTTACAATGAGCAGTTCTTC. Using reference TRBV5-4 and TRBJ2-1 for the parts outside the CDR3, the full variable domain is ETGVTQSPTHLIKTRGQQVTLRCSSQSGHNTVSWYQQALGQGPQFIFQYYREEENGRGNFPPRFSGLQFPNYSSELNVNALELDDSALYLCASSLAGGAARYNEQFFGPGTRLTVL.